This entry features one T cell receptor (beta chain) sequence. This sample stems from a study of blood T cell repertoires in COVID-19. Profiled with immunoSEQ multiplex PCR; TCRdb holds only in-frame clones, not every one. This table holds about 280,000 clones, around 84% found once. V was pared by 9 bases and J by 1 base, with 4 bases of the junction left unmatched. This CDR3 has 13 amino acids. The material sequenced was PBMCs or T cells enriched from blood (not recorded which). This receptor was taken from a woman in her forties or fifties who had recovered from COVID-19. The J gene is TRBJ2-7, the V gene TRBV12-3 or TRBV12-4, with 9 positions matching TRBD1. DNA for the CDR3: TGTGCCAGTGGGACAGGGCTATCCTACGAGCAGTACTTC. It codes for CASGTGLSYEQYF.